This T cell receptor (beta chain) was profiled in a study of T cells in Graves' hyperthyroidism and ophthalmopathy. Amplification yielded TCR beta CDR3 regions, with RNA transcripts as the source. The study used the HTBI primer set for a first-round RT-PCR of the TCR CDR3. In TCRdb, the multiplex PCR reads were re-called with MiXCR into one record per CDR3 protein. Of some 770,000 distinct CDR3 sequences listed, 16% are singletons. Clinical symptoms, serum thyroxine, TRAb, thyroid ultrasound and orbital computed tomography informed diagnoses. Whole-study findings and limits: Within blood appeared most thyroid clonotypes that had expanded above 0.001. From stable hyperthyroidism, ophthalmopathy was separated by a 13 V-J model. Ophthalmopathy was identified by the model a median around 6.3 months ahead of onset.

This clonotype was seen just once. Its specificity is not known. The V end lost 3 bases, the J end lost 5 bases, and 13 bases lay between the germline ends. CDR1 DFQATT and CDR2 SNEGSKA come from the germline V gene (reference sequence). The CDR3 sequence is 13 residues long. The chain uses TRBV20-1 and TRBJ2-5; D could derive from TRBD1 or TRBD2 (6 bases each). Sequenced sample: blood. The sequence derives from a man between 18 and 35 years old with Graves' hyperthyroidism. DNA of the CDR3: TGCAGTGCTAGGTGGGGGGCCAAGGAGACCCAGTACTTC. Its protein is CSARWGAKETQYF.